This T cell receptor beta chain appears in the sequencing data of a study of T-cell reconstitution after alpha-beta-depleted transplantation in children. This clonotype was picked up one time. No antigen is known for it. The authors prepared the TCRbeta library with unique molecular identifiers. In TCRdb, the PCR reads were re-called with MiXCR into one record per CDR3 protein. The profile shows 90,000 to 100,000 distinct CDR3 sequences, less than 25% of them singletons. The V segment lost 1 base and the J segment 1 base; nucleotides outside the gene matches: 6. This CDR3 is built from 16 residues. Germline CDR1 MGHRA, CDR2 YSYEKL. Findings and caveats of the study: The authors attributed T-cell counts and diversity one year after transplant mostly to newly produced T cells. Some patients owed their high day-60 TCRbeta diversity to surviving recipient T cells and thymic progenitors. Expanded clones from the graft, numbering several hundred, reportedly supplied alpha-beta T cells about two months after transplant.

V and J are TRBV4-1 and TRBJ2-7, with TRBD1 matching over 8 bases. This clonotype was sampled from a boy aged 2 to 10 with acute lymphoblastic leukemia, due to receive a stem cell transplant. Sequenced here: PBMCs, sampled before TCRalphabeta/CD19-depleted stem cell transplant. The CDR3 loop reads CASSQAADRVSYEQYF. In nucleotides, the CDR3 is TGCGCCAGCAGCCAAGCCGCGGACAGGGTATCCTACGAGCAGTACTTC.